Listed here are 15 T cell receptor beta chains from one sample, sequenced in a study of T cell changes during pregnancy in multiple sclerosis. Sequencing was performed with immunoSEQ multiplex PCR; in TCRdb, only in-frame clones are kept and a portion is missing. This table has 45,000 to 60,000 clones, under 95% appearing once. Sequencing used CD8+ T cells from peripheral blood mononuclear cells, obtained before pregnancy. Receptor source: a female donor with multiple sclerosis, enrolled in a pregnancy study.

This clone is medium-sized within its sample. This chain connects TRBV6-1 to TRBJ2-3; D might be TRBD1 (6 bases). The CDR3 sequence is 16 residues long. CDR1 is MNHNS and CDR2 is SASEGT in the germline V gene. V lost 0 bases and J lost 5, with 15 bases in between. The CDR3 coding sequence is TGTGCCAGCAGTGAAGCCCGGCTAGGGGGTTTAGATACGCAGTATTTT. This codes for CASSEARLGGLDTQYF.

The CDR3 DNA reads as TGTGCCAGCAGTACCGGAGGCCTTAACTATGGCTACACCTTC. Translating gives CASSTGGLNYGYTF. The genes are TRBV9 and TRBJ1-2; D gene unclear. The V gene's germline CDR1 is SGDLS and CDR2 YYNGEE. Trimming pared 5 bases from V and 1 base from J, leaving 12 bases between. The CDR3 runs to 14 residues.

CDR3 residues: CASSVLAGGREQYF. As DNA, the CDR3 is TGTGCCAGCAGTGTATTAGCGGGGGGGAGGGAGCAGTACTTC. The chain employs TRBV2 and TRBJ2-7; 11 bases line up with TRBD2. Germline trimming cut 4 bases from V and 7 bases from J; bases unmatched to any gene: 6. This CDR3 has 14 residues. Per germline, CDR1 SNHLY and CDR2 FYNNEI.

This rearrangement joins TRBV5-6 to TRBJ2-7, with 11 bases aligning to TRBD2. Germline V gene lookup returns CDR1 SGHDT and CDR2 YYEEEE. The CDR3 extends over 16 amino acids. Trimming cost V 3 bases and J 0 bases; bases outside gene matches: 5. For the CDR3, the DNA is TGTGCCAGCAGCTCCCGACTAGCGGGGCTCTCCTACGAGCAGTACTTC. Encoded protein: CASSSRLAGLSYEQYF.

The chain recombines TRBV5-5 with TRBJ1-6, with 7 bases that match TRBD1. J was trimmed by 5 bases and V by 2 bases; bases with no gene match: 7. Germline values: CDR1 SGHKS, CDR2 YYEKEE (reference sequence). The CDR3 sequence is 16 residues long. The CDR3: CASSLDRAGHNSPLHF. The CDR3 coding sequence is TGTGCCAGCAGCTTAGACAGGGCGGGCCATAATTCACCCCTCCACTTT.

The J gene is TRBJ1-2, the V gene TRBV2, with 7 nucleotides matching TRBD1. From germline, CDR1 is SNHLY and CDR2 FYNNEI. V was pared by 10 bases and J by 10 bases, with 15 bases of the junction left unmatched. This CDR3 has 13 residues. The CDR3 here is CATGPGGRRDYTF. CDR3 in DNA: TGTGCCACCGGCCCAGGGGGGCGTCGCGACTACACCTTC. The full variable domain, with the rest looked up from reference TRBV2 and TRBJ1-2, is EPEVTQTPSHQVTQMGQEVILRCVPISNHLYFYWYRQILGQKVEFLVSFYNNEISEKSEIFDDQFSVERPDGSNFTLKIRSTKLEDSAMYFCATGPGGRRDYTFGSGTRLTVV.

The chain is built from TRBV7-9 and TRBJ1-6, with TRBD1 matching 9 bases. CDR1 is SEHNR, CDR2 FQNEAQ, per germline (reference sequence). This CDR3 is 14 amino acids long. With 6 bases clipped from V and 5 bases from J, the junction kept 2 bases outside the gene matches. The CDR3 region is CASSTGGNNSPLHF. DNA for the CDR3: TGTGCCAGCAGTACAGGGGGCAATAATTCACCCCTCCACTTT.

The chain combines TRBV25-1 with TRBJ2-7; D might be TRBD2 (5 bases). The V gene lost 5 bases and the J gene lost 4 bases, with 12 bases spanning the gap. Germline CDR1 MGHDK, CDR2 SYGVNS. The CDR3 has 13 amino acids. The CDR3 DNA is TGTGCCAGCAGTCCCCGGGGAGTTTACGAGCAGTACTTC. Amino acids: CASSPRGVYEQYF.

The chain carries TRBV25-1 and TRBJ2-2; D remains unclear. V was shortened by 4 bases and J by 0 bases, with 6 bases between the two germline ends. The CDR3 runs 14 residues. Germline CDR1 and CDR2: MGHDK and SYGVNS. CDR3 sequence: CASSGEPNTGELFF. The CDR3 DNA sequence: TGTGCCAGCAGTGGTGAGCCGAACACCGGGGAGCTGTTTTTT.

J is TRBJ1-2 and V is TRBV6-6, with no clear D. This CDR3 is built from 11 residues. Germline assignment: CDR1 MNHNY and CDR2 SVGAGI (reference sequence). V was cut by 3 bases and J by 6 bases, with 5 bases left in between. CDR3 loop: CASSYEDGYTF. CDR3 DNA sequence: TGTGCCAGCAGTTATGAGGATGGCTACACCTTC.

This clone was counted once. This chain uses TRBV4-1 with TRBJ1-2; D call uncertain. The germline V gene has CDR1 MGHRA and CDR2 YSYEKL. The CDR3 consists of 15 residues. Deletions cut 5 bases from V and 0 bases from J, with 13 bases between. CDR3 DNA sequence: TGCGCCAGCAGCTTAACGACTGGAGCTAACTATGGCTACACCTTC. Residues: CASSLTTGANYGYTF.

This clone was found once. The CDR3 bases are TGCGCCAGCAGCCAGGGTTTACCGGGACAGGGCAATGAGCAGTTCTTC. Protein: CASSQGLPGQGNEQFF. This chain links TRBV4-1 with TRBJ2-1; 9 nucleotides match TRBD1. CDR1 MGHRA and CDR2 YSYEKL come from the germline V gene. J lost 6 bases, V lost 3 bases, and 9 bases had no gene match. The CDR3 consists of 16 residues.

The chain recombines TRBV7-6 with TRBJ2-2, with 7 bases identical to TRBD1. The junction had 5 bases not matched to a gene; V was cut back by 0 bases and J by 10 bases. Germline V lookup: CDR1 SGHVS, CDR2 FNYEAQ. The CDR3 is made up of 14 amino acids. Here the CDR3 reads CASSLASGTVELFF. The DNA for the CDR3 is TGTGCCAGCAGCTTAGCCTCCGGGACAGTGGAGCTGTTTTTT. The whole variable domain, filled in from reference TRBV7-6 and TRBJ2-2, reads GAGVSQSPRYKVTKRGQDVALRCDPISGHVSLYWYRQALGQGPEFLTYFNYEAQQDKSGLPNDRFSAERPEGSISTLTIQRTEQRDSAMYRCASSLASGTVELFFGEGSRLTVL.

The V gene is TRBV25-1, the J gene TRBJ2-1; 7 bases agree with TRBD2. The V segment lost 1 base and the J segment 4 bases; nucleotides outside the gene matches: 13. Germline V gene data show CDR1 as MGHDK and CDR2 as SYGVNS. There are 18 residues in the CDR3. CDR3 bases: TGTGCCAGCAGTGAATTCTTCCTTGGGGGGGAAGTATACAATGAGCAGTTCTTC. It translates to CASSEFFLGGEVYNEQFF.

This clone is medium-sized. The DNA is left out, because the CDR3 cannot be placed on it with certainty; the CDR3 is given as TCRdb lists it. CDR3 loop: CASSPGISVPAAKIGRQETQYF. The chain employs TRBV4-2 and TRBJ2-5; the table's D call TRBD2 went unverified against the DNA. Germline V gives CDR1 LGHNA, CDR2 YNFKEQ. The CDR3 has 22 residues if both end residues are counted.